This passage covers 2 T cell receptor beta chains from one sample sequenced in a study of T cell responses to AZD1222 COVID-19 vaccine (dated by TCRdb to the early 2020s). The library was obtained by the immunoSEQ multiplex PCR assay. TCRdb re-hosts the immuneACCESS table, in-frame sequences only. Its copies lack some clones; in the studies checked, an unresolved V gene accounts for under half of them, and the cause for the rest is not known. The sample contains around 130,000 clones, roughly 85% of them found a single time. The ten largest clones represent roughly a sixth of the sample. The time point tag for this specimen amounts to: baseline before first vaccination. The sample's treatment or condition, from its label and the paper: meningococcal conjugate vaccine given as trial control. This specimen consisted of peripheral blood, obtained on day 0 of MenACWY control vaccination. These receptor sequences come from an adult in good health.

The chain combines TRBV27 with TRBJ1-1; 9 bases are shared with TRBD1. The CDR3 length is 12 residues. Germline trimming cut 5 bases from V and 7 bases from J; bases unmatched to any gene: 2. The germline CDR1 and CDR2 sequences are MNHEY and SMNVEV (reference sequence). This CDR3 is CASSRGQGEAFF. For the CDR3, the DNA is TGTGCCAGCAGTCGGGGACAGGGTGAAGCTTTCTTT.

CDR3 sequence: CATSASGSTDTQYF. CDR3 DNA sequence: TGTGCCACCAGTGCTAGCGGGAGCACAGATACGCAGTATTTT. The V and J genes are TRBV24-1 and TRBJ2-3, with 8 bases matching TRBD2. After removal of 5 bases from V and 0 bases from J, the junction contained 0 bases not matched to a gene. Germline assignment: CDR1 KGHDR and CDR2 SFDVKD. The CDR3 sequence is 14 residues long.